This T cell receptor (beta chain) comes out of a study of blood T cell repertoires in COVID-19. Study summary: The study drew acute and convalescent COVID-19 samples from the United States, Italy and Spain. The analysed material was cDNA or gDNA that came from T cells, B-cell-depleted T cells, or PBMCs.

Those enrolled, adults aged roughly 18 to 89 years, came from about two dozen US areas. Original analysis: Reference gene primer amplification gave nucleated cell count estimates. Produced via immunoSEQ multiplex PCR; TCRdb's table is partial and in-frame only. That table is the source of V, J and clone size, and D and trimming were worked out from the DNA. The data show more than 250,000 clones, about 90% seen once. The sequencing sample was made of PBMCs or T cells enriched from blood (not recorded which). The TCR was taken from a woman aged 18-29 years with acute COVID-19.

The CDR3, as DNA: TGTGCCAGCAGCCAAGATCTAGGAGGTTCTGTAGCTTTCTTT. Translating gives CASSQDLGGSVAFF. The chain joins TRBV14 to TRBJ1-1; D not certain. Between the trimmed V and J ends, which lost 0 bases and 10 bases, there was a span of 15 bases. This CDR3 contains 14 residues. Germline V lookup: CDR1 SGHDN, CDR2 FVKESK.